Each of the 24 T cell receptor beta chains below was sequenced from the same sample in a study of blood T cells in healthy people across ages. A second roughly 6 to 12 cycle PCR used barcoded and J-beta primers. TCRdb reprocessed the 5' RACE reads with MiXCR, giving one entry per CDR3 protein. The sample lists 700,000 to 850,000 distinct CDR3 sequences; approximately 55% were seen once. Source material: blood. Receptor source: a man older than 75 in good health.

This clonotype was detected only a few times. The V call is TRBV10-2, the J call TRBJ2-4; D might be TRBD2 (5 bases). The germline gives CDR1 WSHSY, CDR2 SAAADI. V shed 2 bases and J shed 13 bases, with 18 bases lying between them. The CDR3 totals 14 residues. The CDR3 reads CASSETPLAGEQYF. DNA for the CDR3: TGCGCCAGCAGTGAGACGCCGCTAGCCGGGGAGCAGTACTTC.

This chain links TRBV6-5 with TRBJ1-1, with TRBD1 matching over 11 bases. CDR1 and CDR2 from the germline V gene are MNHEY and SVGAGI. This CDR3 spans 16 amino acids. V gave up 2 bases and J gave up 5 bases; unmatched junction bases: 7. The CDR3 loop reads CASSYPPGQGETEAFF. The CDR3 DNA follows: TGTGCCAGCAGTTACCCACCGGGACAGGGGGAAACTGAAGCTTTCTTT.

This clonotype was seen only a few times. This rearrangement joins TRBV5-1 to TRBJ2-1; a possible D gene is TRBD1 (7 bases). V was pared by 4 bases and J by 3 bases, with 17 bases between. Looked up from germline, CDR1 is SGHRS and CDR2 is YFSETQ. The CDR3 contains 16 residues. CDR3 DNA: TGCGCCAGCAGCGTCCCCCAGGGGGACTTCTACAATGAGCAGTTCTTC. It encodes CASSVPQGDFYNEQFF.

The chain uses TRBV6-1 and TRBJ2-2; D is unclear. Germline V gene sequence: CDR1 MNHNS, CDR2 SASEGT. The ends were cut back, 5 bases at V and 9 bases at J, with 13 bases in the middle. CDR3 length equals 13 residues. CDR3 in DNA: TGTGCCAGCAGTCCCGGAAGTTGGAGGGAGCTGTTTTTT. As protein: CASSPGSWRELFF.

The chain is built from TRBV12-3 or TRBV12-4 and TRBJ2-1; 10 bases are a match to TRBD1. The CDR3 consists of 15 residues. The V gene end was trimmed by 2 bases and the J gene end by 5 bases; junction bases not matched to a gene: 3. Here the CDR3 reads CASSLSGTGDNEQFF. CDR3 in DNA: TGTGCCAGCAGTTTATCCGGGACAGGGGACAATGAGCAGTTCTTC.

This chain uses TRBV29-1 with TRBJ2-7, with 7 nucleotides matching TRBD1. Germline V gene lookup returns CDR1 SQVTM and CDR2 ANQGSEA. J was trimmed by 2 bases and V by 0 bases; bases with no gene match: 4. The CDR3 is 14 residues long. In DNA, the CDR3 is TGCAGCGTTGAAGATCGACAGGGAACCTACGAGCAGTACTTC. It encodes CSVEDRQGTYEQYF.

The rearrangement joins TRBV3-1 to TRBJ1-2, with 7 nucleotides matching TRBD1. CDR3 size: 16 residues. V dropped 4 bases and J dropped 2; count of bases not matched to a gene: 10. Germline lookup yields CDR1 LGHDT and CDR2 YNNKEL (reference sequence). CDR3 DNA: TGTGCCAGCAGCCCCAGCCGACAGGGATCGAACTATGGCTACACCTTC. As protein: CASSPSRQGSNYGYTF.

In its sample, this clonotype was seen many times. The chain uses TRBV20-1 and TRBJ2-7; no reliable D call. V lost 6 bases and J lost 3, with 24 bases in between. From germline, CDR1 is DFQATT and CDR2 SNEGSKA (reference sequence). This CDR3 contains 16 residues. The DNA for the CDR3 is TGCAGTGCCCCGATGTCTACCGGCAGAACGGTCTACGAGCAGTACTTC. As protein: CSAPMSTGRTVYEQYF.

Written as DNA, the CDR3 is TGTGCCAGCAGTAAGCCGGGACAGGGGCTCCACAGAGACGCGTATTTT. It translates to CASSKPGQGLHRDAYF. The chain has TRBV6-1 and TRBJ2-3; 10 positions match TRBD1. V was pared by 5 bases and J by 14 bases, with 19 bases of the junction left unmatched. The CDR3 totals 16 residues. The germline gives CDR1 MNHNS, CDR2 SASEGT.

The genes are TRBV15 and TRBJ2-4; D perhaps matches TRBD1 (7 bases). Trimming removed 0 bases at V and 0 bases at J, with 18 bases between. Germline V gives CDR1 LNHNV, CDR2 YYDKDF (reference sequence). The CDR3 sequence is 19 residues long. CDR3 nucleotides: TGTGCCACCAGCAGAGATCAGGCAGGGGGGAACTTAGCCAAAAACATTCAGTACTTC. Translated, it gives CATSRDQAGGNLAKNIQYF.

The V gene is TRBV28, the J gene TRBJ2-1, with D possibly TRBD1 on 5 matching bases. Germline assignment: CDR1 MDHEN and CDR2 SYDVKM. CDR3 length: 13 amino acids. Trimming left V 7 bases short and J 3 bases short, with 10 bases between. In DNA, the CDR3 is TGTGCCAGCACTGACAGTCGCTACAATGAGCAGTTCTTC. Its protein product is CASTDSRYNEQFF.

The gene calls are TRBV7-2 and TRBJ2-7; D may be TRBD1 or TRBD2 (6 bases each). V was pared by 4 bases and J by 3 bases, with 13 bases between. CDR1 and CDR2 from the germline V gene are SGHTA and FQGNSA. The CDR3 extends over 14 amino acids. CDR3: CASSYPGGFYEQYF. CDR3 in DNA: TGTGCCAGCAGCTACCCCGGGGGCTTCTACGAGCAGTACTTC.

The chain has TRBV20-1 and TRBJ2-5, with TRBD1 matching over 8 bases. The V gene end was trimmed by 6 bases and the J gene end by 4 bases; junction bases not matched to a gene: 13. The germline V gene has CDR1 DFQATT and CDR2 SNEGSKA (reference sequence). The CDR3 contains 15 residues. The CDR3 here is CSAAPSTGGSETQYF. Here the CDR3 DNA reads TGCAGTGCCGCTCCGTCTACAGGGGGGTCAGAGACCCAGTACTTC.

A few counts support this clonotype. The chain has TRBV5-1 and TRBJ2-7; D might be TRBD1 or TRBD2, each matching 5 bases. Germline V CDR1 and CDR2: SGHRS, YFSETQ. The ends were cut back, 4 bases at V and 3 bases at J, with 20 bases in the middle. This CDR3 contains 16 residues. The CDR3 region has the DNA TGCGCCAGCAGCCTCGGGACGGCCCTAAACTTCTACGAGCAGTACTTC. This translates into CASSLGTALNFYEQYF.

This clonotype was seen only a few times. The gene calls are TRBV5-1 and TRBJ2-5; 11 bases agree with TRBD2. In germline, CDR1 is SGHRS, CDR2 YFSETQ. This CDR3 region has 17 residues. The V gene end was trimmed by 1 base and the J gene end by 5 bases; junction bases not matched to a gene: 10. The CDR3 loop is CASSLRLAGRSEETQYF. The CDR3 DNA reads TGCGCCAGCAGCTTGCGACTAGCGGGAAGGTCCGAGGAGACCCAGTACTTC. Using reference TRBV5-1 and TRBJ2-5 for the parts outside the CDR3, the full variable domain is KAGVTQTPRYLIKTRGQQVTLSCSPISGHRSVSWYQQTPGQGLQFLFEYFSETQRNKGNFPGRFSGRQFSNSRSEMNVSTLELGDSALYLCASSLRLAGRSEETQYFGPGTRLLVL.

The table lists this clonotype with a few counts. The V gene is TRBV12-3 or TRBV12-4, the J gene TRBJ2-7; no reliable D call. CDR3 length: 15 residues. V was clipped by 5 bases and J by 1 base, with 15 bases between them. CDR3 in DNA: TGTGCCAGCAGTCCCCGGGCAGGATATTCCTACGAGCAGTACTTC. Amino acid sequence: CASSPRAGYSYEQYF.

The chain has TRBV7-9 and TRBJ2-1; 9 nucleotides match TRBD2. The CDR3 is made up of 17 amino acids. The V gene end was trimmed by 0 bases and the J gene end by 4 bases; junction bases not matched to a gene: 7. Germline V gene data show CDR1 as SEHNR and CDR2 as FQNEAQ (reference sequence). CDR3 amino acids: CASSLARLAGPYNEQFF. Here the CDR3 DNA reads TGTGCCAGCAGCTTAGCGAGGCTAGCGGGGCCATACAATGAGCAGTTCTTC. The whole variable domain, filled in from reference TRBV7-9 and TRBJ2-1, reads DTGVSQNPRHKITKRGQNVTFRCDPISEHNRLYWYRQTLGQGPEFLTYFQNEAQLEKSRLLSDRFSAERPKGSFSTLEIQRTEQGDSAMYLCASSLARLAGPYNEQFFGPGTRLTVL.

V and J are TRBV27 and TRBJ2-3; 8 bases are a match to TRBD2. Looked up from germline, CDR1 is MNHEY and CDR2 is SMNVEV (reference sequence). V lost 6 bases to trimming and J lost 14 bases; unmatched junction nucleotides: 19. This CDR3 spans 15 amino acids. Here the CDR3 reads CASSPGLAANRYAYF. The CDR3 DNA reads TGTGCCAGCAGCCCAGGACTAGCAGCAAACAGATACGCGTATTTT.

This rearrangement joins TRBV28 to TRBJ1-2; D uncertain. Germline loops: CDR1 MDHEN, CDR2 SYDVKM. Between the trimmed V and J ends, which lost 3 bases and 3 bases, there was a span of 5 bases. This CDR3 is built from 12 residues. The CDR3 DNA is TGTGCCAGCAGTTTTTTGCACTATGGCTACACCTTC. Amino acid sequence: CASSFLHYGYTF.

This clonotype came up many times. The genes are TRBV20-1 and TRBJ2-7; 12 bases are a match to TRBD2. Trimming cost V 3 bases and J 4 bases; bases outside gene matches: 10. This CDR3 is built from 16 residues. CDR1 is DFQATT, CDR2 SNEGSKA, per germline (reference sequence). The CDR3 sequence is CSARGGTSGPGYEQYF. CDR3 sequence (DNA): TGCAGTGCTAGGGGAGGGACTAGCGGGCCGGGGTACGAGCAGTACTTC.

This clonotype was seen a handful of times. The chain uses TRBV6-5 and TRBJ2-7, with TRBD1 matching 11 bases. Germline V lookup: CDR1 MNHEY, CDR2 SVGAGI. This CDR3 is built from 18 residues. J lost 4 bases, V lost 2 bases, and 13 bases had no gene match. The CDR3 sequence: CASSYTPPGQGGLYEQYF. CDR3 DNA: TGTGCCAGCAGTTACACCCCCCCGGGACAGGGGGGACTATACGAGCAGTACTTC.

This chain uses TRBV12-3 or TRBV12-4 with TRBJ2-7, with 8 bases aligning to TRBD2. Unmatched junction bases numbered 8, after V lost 6 bases and J lost 4 bases. This CDR3 has 14 residues. The CDR3 sequence is CASRTSGSLYEQYF. As DNA, the CDR3 is TGTGCCAGCAGGACAAGCGGGAGTTTGTACGAGCAGTACTTC.

This clonotype was seen a few times. The chain combines TRBV10-3 with TRBJ1-4, with 10 bases fitting TRBD1. The germline V gene has CDR1 ENHRY and CDR2 SYGVKD. CDR3 length: 14 amino acids. After removal of 6 bases from V and 8 bases from J, the junction contained 6 bases not matched to a gene. Here the CDR3 DNA reads TGTGCCATCAGCATAACGGGACAGGGGGAAAAACTGTTTTTT. Translated: CAISITGQGEKLFF.

As concerns this clonotype: Sequence at one end of the junction differs from germline and may be a read error. This chain joins TRBV24-1 and TRBJ2-3, with D possibly being TRBD2 (6 bases). The V gene's germline CDR1 is KGHDR and CDR2 SFDVKD. The CDR3 is 14 amino acids. CDR3 protein: CATSPPGSSDTQYF. CDR3 coding DNA: TGTGCTACCAGTCCTCCCGGGAGTTCAGATACGCAGTATTTT.